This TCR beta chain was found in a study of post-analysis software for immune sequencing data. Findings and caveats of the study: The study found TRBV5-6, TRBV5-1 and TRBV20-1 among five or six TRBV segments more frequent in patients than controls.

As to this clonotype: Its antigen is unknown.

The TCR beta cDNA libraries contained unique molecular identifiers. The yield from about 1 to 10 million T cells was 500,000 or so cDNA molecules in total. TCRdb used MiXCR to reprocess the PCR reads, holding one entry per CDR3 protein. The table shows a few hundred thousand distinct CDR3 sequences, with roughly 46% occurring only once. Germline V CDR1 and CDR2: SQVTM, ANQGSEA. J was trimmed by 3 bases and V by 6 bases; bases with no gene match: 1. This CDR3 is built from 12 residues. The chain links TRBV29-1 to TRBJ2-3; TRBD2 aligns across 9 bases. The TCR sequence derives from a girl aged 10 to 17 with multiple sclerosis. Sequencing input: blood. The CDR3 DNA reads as TGCAGCGTCGGACTAGCGACAGATACGCAGTATTTT. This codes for CSVGLATDTQYF.